These 9 T cell receptor beta chains were all obtained from the same sample, sequenced in a study of Graves' ophthalmopathy and Graves' hyperthyroidism. The TCR beta CDR3 regions underwent amplification from RNA transcripts. HTBI-primed RT-PCR formed the first round, and a multiplex PCR formed the second. Via MiXCR, TCRdb re-called the multiplex PCR reads, giving one row per CDR3 protein. The sample has more than 550,000 distinct CDR3 sequences, just over 40% seen once. The sample taken for sequencing was peripheral blood. The receptors were sampled from an adult man with Graves' ophthalmopathy.

This clonotype showed up many times. The junction shows a germline mismatch at one end, possibly a read error. The V and J genes are TRBV7-7 and TRBJ2-7; perhaps TRBD2 as D (6 bases). Germline V gene sequence: CDR1 SSHAT, CDR2 FNYEAQ (reference sequence). This CDR3 has 16 amino acids. CDR3 region: CASSLSGGANSYEQYF. Written as DNA, the CDR3 is TGTGCTAGCAGCCTGTCGGGCGGGGCCAACTCCTACGAGCAGTACTTC.

This chain connects TRBV25-1 to TRBJ1-3; 8 nucleotides agree with TRBD1. The CDR3 covers 17 residues. The germline V gene encodes CDR1 MGHDK and CDR2 SYGVNS. The ends lost 1 base at V and 0 bases at J; junction bases unmatched: 5. DNA for the CDR3: TGTGCCAGCAGTGAATTTTCGGGGACAGGCTCTGGAAACACCATATATTTT. Its protein product is CASSEFSGTGSGNTIYF.

This clonotype has at least ten counts. The chain uses TRBV25-1 and TRBJ2-5, with D tentatively TRBD1 or TRBD2 (6 bases each). Germline loops: CDR1 MGHDK, CDR2 SYGVNS. Trimming stripped 7 bases from V and 10 bases from J, with 22 bases between. The CDR3 is 14 amino acids. This CDR3 reads CASIGGGPRVDQYF. CDR3 nucleotides: TGTGCCAGCATAGGAGGGGGGCCCCGGGTGGACCAGTACTTC.

V is TRBV30 and J is TRBJ2-7; maybe TRBD1 (7 bases). The CDR3 has 13 residues. V was pared by 4 bases and J by 7 bases, with 17 bases between. Germline V CDR1 and CDR2: GTSNPN, SVGIG (reference sequence). The CDR3 nucleotides are TGTGCCTGGACGGGACAGCCGGGGGAAGAGCAGTACTTC. This gives the protein CAWTGQPGEEQYF.

This CDR3 reads CASSQVIGGIEAFF. The CDR3 nucleotides are TGTGCCAGCAGCCAAGTAATCGGGGGGATTGAAGCTTTCTTT. The genes are TRBV4-2 and TRBJ1-1; tentative D call: TRBD1 (5 bases). Per germline, CDR1 LGHNA and CDR2 YNFKEQ. The CDR3 extends over 14 amino acids. V lost 1 base to trimming and J lost 7 bases, with 13 bases between them.

J is TRBJ2-5 and V is TRBV29-1; 7 bases match TRBD2. With V trimmed by 6 bases and J by 11 bases, 9 bases remained unmatched. CDR3 length: 11 residues. Germline V gene sequence: CDR1 SQVTM, CDR2 ANQGSEA. The CDR3 spells CSVDWGGTQYF. The CDR3 bases are TGCAGCGTCGACTGGGGAGGGACTCAGTACTTC.

This clonotype came up a few times. This chain joins TRBV15 and TRBJ2-3; possible D gene TRBD2, 5 bases. CDR1 is LNHNV, CDR2 YYDKDF, per germline (reference sequence). This CDR3 is built from 13 residues. V lost 3 bases, J lost 7 bases, and 11 bases lay in between. This CDR3 is CATSRLSGNTQYF. The CDR3 DNA is TGTGCCACCAGCAGGTTAAGCGGAAATACGCAGTATTTT. The full variable domain, in which reference TRBV15 and TRBJ2-3 provide the parts outside the CDR3, is DAMVIQNPRYQVTQFGKPVTLSCSQTLNHNVMYWYQQKSSQAPKLLFHYYDKDFNNEADTPDNFQSRRPNTSFCFLDIRSPGLGDTAMYLCATSRLSGNTQYFGPGTRLTVL.

This clonotype was seen many times. The V and J genes are TRBV19 and TRBJ1-5; 7 nucleotides align to TRBD1. In germline, CDR1 is LNHDA, CDR2 SQIVND (reference sequence). The CDR3 contains 14 residues. Germline trimming cut 4 bases from V and 9 bases from J; bases unmatched to any gene: 9. This CDR3 reads CASSRGQRKRPQHF. The CDR3 bases are TGTGCCAGTAGTAGGGGACAGAGGAAGCGGCCCCAGCATTTT.

The J gene is TRBJ1-6, the V gene TRBV12-5; TRBD1 aligns across 7 bases. Germline values: CDR1 LGHNT, CDR2 FRNRAP. The V segment lost 3 bases and the J segment 6 bases; nucleotides outside the gene matches: 8. The CDR3 totals 16 residues. The CDR3 region has the DNA TGTGCTAGTGGTTTCTTCTTGACAGGGAGTAATTCACCCCTCCACTTT. Protein product: CASGFFLTGSNSPLHF. Full variable domain (remainder filled in from reference TRBV12-5 and TRBJ1-6): DARVTQTPRHKVTEMGQEVTMRCQPILGHNTVFWYRQTMMQGLELLAYFRNRAPLDDSGMPKDRFSAEMPDATLATLKIQPSEPRDSAVYFCASGFFLTGSNSPLHFGNGTRLTVT.